These 26 T cell receptor beta chains originate from one sample sequenced in a study of blood T cell repertoires in COVID-19 (dated by TCRdb to the early 2020s). The protocol used for the library was the immunoSEQ multiplex PCR assay. TCRdb re-hosts the immuneACCESS table, in-frame sequences only. Its copies lack some clones; in the studies checked, an unresolved V gene accounts for under half of them, and the cause for the rest is not known. This sample lists 350,000 to 400,000 clones; around 87% were detected once. The top ten hold 1.9% of the sample. Sequenced input: PBMCs or T cells enriched from blood (not recorded which). The origin of the receptors is a man in his forties in a cohort exposed to, infected with or recovered from COVID-19 (not recorded which).

J is TRBJ2-1 and V is TRBV28; TRBD2 matches 14 bases. The CDR3 is made up of 15 amino acids. The V and J ends lost 5 bases and 11 bases, in that order; junction bases with no gene match: 8. CDR1 is MDHEN, CDR2 SYDVKM, per germline. The CDR3 bases are TGTGCCAGCAGTCCAGGACTAGCGGGAGGCCTCAAGCAGTTCTTC. Residues: CASSPGLAGGLKQFF.

The chain has TRBV25-1 and TRBJ2-7, with 9 nucleotides matching TRBD2. This CDR3 spans 15 amino acids. Germline V lookup: CDR1 MGHDK, CDR2 SYGVNS. V lost 5 bases to trimming and J lost 3 bases; unmatched junction nucleotides: 8. The CDR3 here is CASSPLAGVNYEQYF. The CDR3 DNA reads TGTGCCAGCAGTCCGTTAGCGGGAGTGAACTACGAGCAGTACTTC.

The chain couples TRBV28 to TRBJ1-2; 7 bases are shared with TRBD1. The CDR3 has 14 residues. V was pared by 7 bases and J by 1 base, with 6 bases of the junction left unmatched. Germline V gene sequence: CDR1 MDHEN, CDR2 SYDVKM. CDR3 DNA sequence: TGTGCCAGCAAAGTCGCAGGGGGTAACTATGGCTACACCTTC. Its translation is CASKVAGGNYGYTF.

This rearrangement joins TRBV11-3 to TRBJ2-2; D remains unclear. The CDR3 totals 13 residues. The germline V and J ends were trimmed by 1 base and 9 bases, with 9 bases remaining between them. Germline-derived CDR1 and CDR2 are SGHNT and YENEEA. The CDR3 loop reads CASSLGVNRELFF. The CDR3 nucleotides read TGTGCCAGCAGCTTAGGAGTTAACCGGGAGCTGTTTTTT.

The rearrangement joins TRBV3-1 (or the pseudogene TRBV3-2) to TRBJ2-5, with no clear D. Germline values: CDR1 LGHDT, CDR2 YNNKEL (reference sequence). The length of the CDR3 is 14 residues. The V and J ends lost 3 bases and 5 bases respectively, with 13 bases between them. The DNA for the CDR3 is TGTGCCAGCAGCCACTTAGGAGACCGGGAGACCCAGTACTTC. Its protein product is CASSHLGDRETQYF.

The V call is TRBV15, the J call TRBJ2-7; no definite D call. The CDR3 consists of 15 residues. Trimming removed 0 bases at V and 7 bases at J, with 16 bases between. Germline V gives CDR1 LNHNV, CDR2 YYDKDF (reference sequence). This chain's CDR3 is CATSRDGDLLVEQYF. CDR3 in DNA: TGTGCCACCAGCAGAGATGGAGACCTTCTTGTAGAGCAGTACTTC.

This clone has more than one count but fewer than ten. This chain links TRBV15 with TRBJ1-3, with unresolved D. The V gene lost 1 base and the J gene lost 1 base, with 20 bases spanning the gap. CDR3 length equals 19 residues. Germline V gives CDR1 LNHNV, CDR2 YYDKDF (reference sequence). The DNA of the CDR3 is TGTGCCACCAGCAGAGCCGCTGTGCGATCGGGGTCATCTGGAAACACCATATATTTT. Encoded protein: CATSRAAVRSGSSGNTIYF.

This sequence joins TRBV5-1 and TRBJ1-2; D possibly corresponds to TRBD1 (5 bases). The CDR3 loop spans 13 amino acids. The V end was cut by 5 bases, the J end by 0 bases, with 8 bases between. The germline CDR1 and CDR2 sequences are SGHRS and YFSETQ. Here the CDR3 DNA reads TGCGCCAGCAGGGACACTGCTAACTATGGCTACACCTTC. Amino acid sequence: CASRDTANYGYTF.

V usage is TRBV12-2 and J usage is TRBJ2-7; the table calls TRBD2, which could not be checked here. TRBV12-2 is recorded as a pseudogene. This CDR3 has 11 amino acids. CDR3 sequence reads: CASRLLYEQYF. The CDR3 nucleotides read TGTGCAAGTCGCTTACTCTACGAGCAGTACTTC.

The V gene is TRBV18, the J gene TRBJ2-7, with a weak D call TRBD2 (6 bases). The CDR3 sequence is 15 residues long. Trimming removed 2 bases at V and 5 bases at J, with 16 bases between. Germline loops: CDR1 KGHSH, CDR2 LQKENI. The DNA of the CDR3 is TGTGCCAGCTCACCAGCCCACAAGGGAGGCGACGAGCAGTACTTC. Its translation: CASSPAHKGGDEQYF.

The chain combines TRBV28 with TRBJ2-5, with TRBD1 identical over 7 bases. V gave up 5 bases and J gave up 2 bases; unmatched junction bases: 8. CDR3 length: 15 residues. The germline gives CDR1 MDHEN, CDR2 SYDVKM. CDR3 residues: CASSDIGTAQETQYF. CDR3 sequence (DNA): TGTGCCAGCAGTGATATTGGGACAGCTCAAGAGACCCAGTACTTC.

The chain recombines TRBV25-1 with TRBJ2-7, with TRBD1 matching 7 bases. The CDR3 totals 13 residues. Looked up from germline, CDR1 is MGHDK and CDR2 is SYGVNS. V trimming: 6 bases; J trimming: 0 bases; junction bases outside the gene matches: 2. The CDR3 nucleotides read TGTGCCAGCAGGAGGGACAGCTCCTACGAGCAGTACTTC. It codes for CASRRDSSYEQYF.

The chain joins TRBV19 to TRBJ2-7; D ambiguous. Per germline, CDR1 LNHDA and CDR2 SQIVND (reference sequence). This CDR3 has 15 residues. V was shortened by 7 bases and J by 5 bases, with 21 bases between the two germline ends. The DNA for the CDR3 is TGTGCCAGTACTATCGTAGGAGAGGTCCAGAACGAGCAGTACTTC. It translates to CASTIVGEVQNEQYF.

The J gene is TRBJ1-1, the V gene TRBV10-3; D may be TRBD1 (5 bases). CDR1 is ENHRY, CDR2 SYGVKD, per germline. This CDR3 spans 11 amino acids. V was shortened by 4 bases and J by 11 bases, with 11 bases between the two germline ends. The DNA of the CDR3 is TGTGCCATCAGTGGGGATGGACATGCTTTCTTT. Its translation is CAISGDGHAFF.

The count of this clone is one. This chain uses TRBV5-8 with TRBJ1-1; the D gene is possibly TRBD1 (6 bases). The CDR3 totals 17 residues. Trimming pared 3 bases from V and 5 bases from J, leaving 23 bases between. Germline V gene data show CDR1 as SGHTS and CDR2 as YDEGEE. CDR3 sequence (DNA): TGTGCCAGCAGCTCTAACCGGGGGGGCAGACTAGGGACTGAAGCTTTCTTT. Translation gives CASSSNRGGRLGTEAFF.

This chain joins TRBV28 and TRBJ2-7, with 9 positions matching TRBD2. V lost 4 bases to trimming and J lost 0 bases; unmatched junction nucleotides: 4. The germline gives CDR1 MDHEN, CDR2 SYDVKM. This CDR3 comprises 15 residues. CDR3 amino acids: CASSSPSGASYEQYF. Written as DNA, the CDR3 is TGTGCCAGCAGTTCACCTAGCGGGGCCTCCTACGAGCAGTACTTC.

The chain links TRBV5-1 to TRBJ2-1, with D maybe TRBD2 (6 bases). Germline CDR1 is SGHRS and CDR2 is YFSETQ. The CDR3 spans 14 residues. V shed 9 bases and J shed 5 bases, with 18 bases lying between them. The CDR3 nucleotides are TGCGCCACCCACCGGGACGCGGGGAACAATGAGCAGTTCTTC. Its translation: CATHRDAGNNEQFF.

This chain uses TRBV6-5 with TRBJ2-1; D perhaps matches TRBD2 (6 bases). The V and J ends lost 7 bases and 2 bases respectively, with 15 bases between them. CDR3 length: 15 amino acids. Per germline, CDR1 MNHEY and CDR2 SVGAGI. The DNA of the CDR3 is TGTGCCAGCACGGGATTGGGCGGGGCCTACAATGAGCAGTTCTTC. Protein: CASTGLGGAYNEQFF.

The gene calls are TRBV23-1 and TRBJ2-5, with D possibly being TRBD1 (6 bases). TRBV23-1 is labeled an ORF, and its function is uncertain. The CDR3 sequence is 17 residues long. Trimming took 5 bases from V and 0 from J, leaving 19 bases between them. CDR3 sequence: CASSDEWTEAYQETQYF. DNA of the CDR3: TGCGCCAGCAGTGACGAATGGACAGAAGCATACCAAGAGACCCAGTACTTC.

This clone was seen a single time. The chain recombines TRBV4-1 with TRBJ1-2; no clear D gene. Trimming took 2 bases from V and 1 from J, leaving 5 bases between them. The CDR3 sequence is 13 residues long. Germline assignment: CDR1 MGHRA and CDR2 YSYEKL. The CDR3 nucleotides read TGCGCCAGCAGCCAAATTAGTAACTATGGCTACACCTTC. This encodes CASSQISNYGYTF.

The chain couples TRBV9 to TRBJ1-6, with D maybe TRBD1 (6 bases). The CDR3 length is 15 residues. Trimming removed 0 bases at V and 6 bases at J, with 10 bases between. The V gene's germline CDR1 is SGDLS and CDR2 YYNGEE. CDR3 in amino acids: CASSVGGRGNSPLHF. The CDR3 DNA sequence: TGTGCCAGCAGCGTAGGAGGCAGGGGTAATTCACCCCTCCACTTT.

This clone was seen at least ten times. The chain has TRBV7-2 and TRBJ2-3; D perhaps matches TRBD2 (6 bases). This CDR3 contains 16 residues. The germline V gene has CDR1 SGHTA and CDR2 FQGNSA. V lost 3 bases to trimming and J lost 1 base, with 14 bases between them. The CDR3 here is CASSFLSGGRTDTQYF. Written as DNA, the CDR3 is TGTGCCAGCAGCTTCCTTAGCGGAGGACGCACAGATACGCAGTATTTT.

V is TRBV6-4 and J is TRBJ2-1, with 11 bases identical to TRBD2. The junction had 5 bases not matched to a gene; V was cut back by 0 bases and J by 7 bases. CDR3 length: 16 amino acids. From germline, CDR1 is MRHNA and CDR2 SNTAGT. The CDR3 DNA is TGTGCCAGCAGTGACTCGCCTAGCGGGAGGAGGAATGAGCAGTTCTTC. Protein: CASSDSPSGRRNEQFF.

The chain employs TRBV3-1 (or the pseudogene TRBV3-2) and TRBJ1-6; the match to TRBD1 covers 7 bases. The V gene's germline CDR1 is LGHDT and CDR2 YNNKEL (reference sequence). With V trimmed by 3 bases and J by 10 bases, 9 bases remained unmatched. The CDR3 runs 15 residues. This CDR3 is CASSQRDRVQSPLHF. CDR3 bases: TGTGCCAGCAGCCAGCGCGACAGGGTTCAATCACCCCTCCACTTT.

The gene calls are TRBV13 and TRBJ2-2; 11 bases line up with TRBD2. Germline V gives CDR1 PRHDT, CDR2 FYEKMQ (reference sequence). The CDR3 is made up of 15 amino acids. The junction had 2 bases not matched to a gene; V was cut back by 5 bases and J by 3 bases. CDR3 sequence (DNA): TGTGCCAGCAGCCCGGGACTAGCGGACACCGGGGAGCTGTTTTTT. It is translated as CASSPGLADTGELFF. Looking up the rest from reference TRBV13 and TRBJ2-2 gives the full variable domain: AAGVIQSPRHLIKEKRETATLKCYPIPRHDTVYWYQQGPGQDPQFLISFYEKMQSDKGSIPDRFSAQQFSDYHSELNMSSLELGDSALYFCASSPGLADTGELFFGEGSRLTVL.

The chain couples TRBV6-2 or TRBV6-3 to TRBJ1-3, with D possibly being TRBD1 (6 bases). CDR3 length: 11 amino acids. The V gene's germline CDR1 is MNHEY and CDR2 SVGEGT. V was pared by 4 bases and J by 15 bases, with 13 bases between. In nucleotides, the CDR3 is TGTGCCAGCAGTTCGGGCCCGGGACAATATTTT. Protein product: CASSSGPGQYF.